The 13 T cell receptor beta chains given below trace back to one sample, sequenced in a study of T cells after yellow fever vaccination. MiXCR, applied by TCRdb to the 5' RACE reads, yields one record per CDR3 protein. The table includes some 390,000 distinct CDR3 sequences, under 7.5% detected once. Specimen: PBMCs, collected 5 days after the yellow fever booster vaccination. The receptor set was obtained from a young man who received the YFV17D yellow fever vaccine.

Notes on this clonotype: Without the conserved terminal phenylalanine or tryptophan, this CDR3 likely stems from a read error. The chain couples TRBV20-1 to TRBJ2-1; TRBD1 matches at 10 bases. Germline values: CDR1 DFQATT, CDR2 SNEGSKA (reference sequence). V lost 3 bases and J lost 3; bases outside the gene matches: 2. The length of the CDR3 is 14 residues. As DNA, the CDR3 is TGCAGTGCTAGGGGACAGGGGAACTACAATGAGCAGTTCCTC. It yields the protein CSARGQGNYNEQFL.

Only a few counts were recorded for this clonotype. V usage is TRBV7-2 and J usage is TRBJ2-1; possibly TRBD2 for D (5 bases). Germline loops: CDR1 SGHTA, CDR2 FQGNSA. The CDR3 has 12 residues. Trimming left V 3 bases short and J 8 bases short, with 8 bases between. The CDR3 DNA is TGTGCCAGCAGCTTTTACGGGGATGAGCAGTTCTTC. Translated, it gives CASSFYGDEQFF.

This clonotype occurred a few times. This chain joins TRBV5-3 and TRBJ2-3, with a possible D match to TRBD1 (5 bases). TRBV5-3 is labeled an ORF, and its function is uncertain. V lost 8 bases and J lost 1, with 20 bases in between. This CDR3 region has 16 residues. CDR3 sequence: CASSVGVHWGTDTQYF. The CDR3 nucleotides are TGTGCCAGTTCCGTAGGGGTTCATTGGGGCACAGATACGCAGTATTTT.

The chain uses TRBV28 and TRBJ2-7; the D call may be TRBD1 or TRBD2 (5 bases each). CDR3 length: 15 amino acids. V was pared by 7 bases and J by 0 bases, with 16 bases between. Germline assignment: CDR1 MDHEN and CDR2 SYDVKM. The CDR3 reads CASTDVGDSSYEQYF. Here the CDR3 DNA reads TGTGCCAGCACGGACGTGGGGGATAGCTCCTACGAGCAGTACTTC.

The chain recombines TRBV5-1 with TRBJ2-5; TRBD2 aligns across 7 bases. The ends lost 1 base at V and 3 bases at J; junction bases unmatched: 6. This CDR3 has 15 residues. Germline CDR1 reads SGHRS; CDR2 reads YFSETQ. CDR3 DNA: TGCGCCAGCAGCTTGCTACTAGCGACGGAAGAGACCCAGTACTTC. Translation: CASSLLLATEETQYF. Combining the CDR3 with reference TRBV5-1 and TRBJ2-5 gives the whole variable domain KAGVTQTPRYLIKTRGQQVTLSCSPISGHRSVSWYQQTPGQGLQFLFEYFSETQRNKGNFPGRFSGRQFSNSRSEMNVSTLELGDSALYLCASSLLLATEETQYFGPGTRLLVL.

This clonotype was detected only a few times. The V and J genes are TRBV20-1 and TRBJ2-3; the D call may be TRBD1 or TRBD2 (5 bases each). Germline V gene data show CDR1 as DFQATT and CDR2 as SNEGSKA (reference sequence). CDR3 length: 15 residues. The germline V and J ends were trimmed by 3 bases and 3 bases, with 16 bases remaining between them. The CDR3 is CSASGQGVGTDTQYF. CDR3 sequence (DNA): TGCAGTGCTAGCGGCCAGGGAGTGGGGACAGATACGCAGTATTTT.

In its sample, this clonotype was seen a few times. The rearrangement links TRBV24-1 to TRBJ2-1, with D perhaps TRBD1 or TRBD2 (5 bases each). The CDR3 extends over 13 amino acids. Trimming removed 9 bases from V and 9 bases from J, with 17 bases in between. The germline V gene encodes CDR1 KGHDR and CDR2 SFDVKD. The CDR3 spells CATGDGAGAEQFF. CDR3 coding DNA: TGTGCCACCGGGGACGGGGCCGGGGCTGAGCAGTTCTTC.

The rearrangement uses TRBV7-2 and TRBJ2-7; 13 bases fit TRBD2. Germline V lookup: CDR1 SGHTA, CDR2 FQGNSA. With V trimmed by 3 bases and J by 2 bases, 7 bases remained unmatched. This CDR3 spans 17 amino acids. CDR3 coding DNA: TGTGCCAGCAGCTTCCCGGGACTAGCGGGGCGAGCCTACGAGCAGTACTTC. Its translation: CASSFPGLAGRAYEQYF. The variable domain in full, with the rest retrieved from reference TRBV7-2 and TRBJ2-7, is GAGVSQSPSNKVTEKGKDVELRCDPISGHTALYWYRQSLGQGLEFLIYFQGNSAPDKSGLPSDRFSAERTGGSVSTLTIQRTQQEDSAVYLCASSFPGLAGRAYEQYFGPGTRLTVT.

CDR3 sequence: CSAQVGGGGDTQYF. DNA for the CDR3: TGCAGTGCCCAGGTCGGGGGAGGGGGGGATACGCAGTATTTT. This sequence joins TRBV20-1 and TRBJ2-3; weak D call: TRBD2 (7 bases). The germline gives CDR1 DFQATT, CDR2 SNEGSKA (reference sequence). V lost 6 bases, J lost 6 bases, and 19 bases lay in between. The CDR3 is 14 residues long.

The table lists this clonotype with many counts. This chain joins TRBV5-1 and TRBJ2-5; a possible D gene is TRBD2 (5 bases). Germline values: CDR1 SGHRS, CDR2 YFSETQ. Between the trimmed V and J ends, which lost 4 bases and 2 bases, there was a span of 6 bases. This CDR3 comprises 12 residues. CDR3 residues: CASSGSQETQYF. CDR3 nucleotides: TGCGCCAGCAGCGGGAGTCAAGAGACCCAGTACTTC.

With respect to this clonotype: Compared with germline, one end of the junction differs, possibly owing to a read error. The chain couples TRBV5-5 to TRBJ1-5; no clear D. Looked up from germline, CDR1 is SGHKS and CDR2 is YYEKEE (reference sequence). This CDR3 has 14 amino acids. For the CDR3, the DNA is TGTGCCAGGAGCTCTGGGGTAAGGAATCAGCCCCAGCATTTT. This encodes CARSSGVRNQPQHF.

This clonotype was counted a few times. The genes are TRBV2 and TRBJ2-7; 8 bases match TRBD2. The CDR3 contains 15 residues. J lost 12 bases, V lost 0 bases, and 13 bases had no gene match. The V gene's germline CDR1 is SNHLY and CDR2 FYNNEI. The chain's CDR3 is CASSEALPESGGLYF. The CDR3 DNA sequence: TGTGCCAGCAGTGAAGCGCTTCCGGAAAGCGGGGGCCTGTACTTC.

This clonotype was recorded a few times. This rearrangement joins TRBV9 to TRBJ2-2; D is tentatively TRBD1 or TRBD2 (5 bases each). Germline V gives CDR1 SGDLS, CDR2 YYNGEE. The germline V and J ends were trimmed by 4 bases and 9 bases, with 10 bases remaining between them. The CDR3 runs to 12 residues. This CDR3 is CASSTLGRELFF. The CDR3 DNA is TGTGCCAGCAGCACCCTGGGACGGGAGCTGTTTTTT.